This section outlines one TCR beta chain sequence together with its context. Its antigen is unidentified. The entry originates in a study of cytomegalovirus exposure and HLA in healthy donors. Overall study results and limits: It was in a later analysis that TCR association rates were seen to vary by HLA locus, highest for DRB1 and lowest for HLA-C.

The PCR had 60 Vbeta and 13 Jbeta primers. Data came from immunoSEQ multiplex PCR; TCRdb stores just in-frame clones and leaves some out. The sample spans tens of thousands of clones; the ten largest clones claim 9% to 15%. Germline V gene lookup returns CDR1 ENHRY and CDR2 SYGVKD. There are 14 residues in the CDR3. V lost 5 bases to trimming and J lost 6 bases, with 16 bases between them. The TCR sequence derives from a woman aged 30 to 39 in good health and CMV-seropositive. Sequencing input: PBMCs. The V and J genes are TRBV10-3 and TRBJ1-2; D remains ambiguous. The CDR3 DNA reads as TGTGCCATCAGTCGGGATTTTAACTATGATGGCTACACCTTC. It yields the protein CAISRDFNYDGYTF.